Ten or more counts support the clone carrying this TCR beta chain. The sample belongs to a study of blood T cell repertoires in COVID-19. Study-wide background: Researchers got acute and convalescent COVID-19 samples from the United States, Italy and Spain. PBMCs, B-cell-depleted T cells, or T cells provided the cDNA or gDNA that made up the material.

The CDR3 contains 12 residues. Trimming stripped 8 bases from V and 3 bases from J, with 11 bases between. Germline loops: CDR1 MDHEN, CDR2 SYDVKM. In the authors' methods: Estimated nucleated cell counts came from reference gene primer amplification. Clones were read by immunoSEQ multiplex PCR, and TCRdb kept only the in-frame ones, dropping some. V, J and clone size reflect that table, while D and trimming were determined from the DNA. The sample lists around 130,000 clones, roughly 77% occurring once. The clonotype originates from a man aged 60 to 69 with active or convalescent COVID-19. Sequencing was done on a sample of peripheral blood. This sequence joins TRBV28 and TRBJ2-7; D remains unclear. The CDR3, as DNA: TGTGCCAGCGTTGACACTTACTACGAGCAGTACTTC. Protein: CASVDTYYEQYF. Complete variable domain (other parts from reference TRBV28 and TRBJ2-7): DVKVTQSSRYLVKRTGEKVFLECVQDMDHENMFWYRQDPGLGLRLIYFSYDVKMKEKGDIPEGYSVSREKKERFSLILESASTNQTSMYLCASVDTYYEQYFGPGTRLTVT.